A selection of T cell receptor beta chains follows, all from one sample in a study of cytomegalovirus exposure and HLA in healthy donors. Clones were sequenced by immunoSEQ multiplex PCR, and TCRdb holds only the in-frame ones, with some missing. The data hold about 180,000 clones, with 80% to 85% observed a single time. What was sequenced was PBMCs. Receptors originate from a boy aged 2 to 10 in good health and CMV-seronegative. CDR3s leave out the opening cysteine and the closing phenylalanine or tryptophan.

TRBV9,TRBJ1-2,ASSGLPQGNYGYT
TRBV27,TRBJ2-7,ASSYQALPYEQY
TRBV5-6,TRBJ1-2,ASRTRGAGGYT
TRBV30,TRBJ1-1,AWSVSTGMNTEAF
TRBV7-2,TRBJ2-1,ASSRDSSYNEQF
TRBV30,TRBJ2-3,AWSVSRTGGADTQY
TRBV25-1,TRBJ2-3,ASSKRSGQGADTQY
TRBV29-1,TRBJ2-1,SVPKGVGATSYNEQF
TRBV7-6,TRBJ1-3,ASSPTAGNTIY
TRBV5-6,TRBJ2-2,ASSLVEAGELF
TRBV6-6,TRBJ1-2,ASSVRQLITPYGYT
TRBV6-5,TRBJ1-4,ASSERGEKLF
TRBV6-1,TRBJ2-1,ASSGTGGTYNEQF
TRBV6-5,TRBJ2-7,AIRTSGTYEQY
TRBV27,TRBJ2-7,ASSPTSPRYTDEQY
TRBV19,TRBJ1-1,ASSPQGNTEAF
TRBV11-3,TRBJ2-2,ASSPRTSGAEWHGELF
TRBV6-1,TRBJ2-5,ASRNSDRVGTQY
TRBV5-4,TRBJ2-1,ASSSTSGSYNEQF
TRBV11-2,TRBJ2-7,ASRAGLGYEQY
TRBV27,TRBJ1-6,ASRLDNSPLH
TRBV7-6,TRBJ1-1,ASSLFTRDQWFTEAF
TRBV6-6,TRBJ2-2,ASSRGGNTGELF
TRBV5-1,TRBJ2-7,ASSLDAGYYEQY
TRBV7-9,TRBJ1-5,ASSLDRGISNQPQH
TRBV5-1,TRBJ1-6,ASSPVGQGNSPLH
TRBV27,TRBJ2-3,ASSFSWWGLARDTQY